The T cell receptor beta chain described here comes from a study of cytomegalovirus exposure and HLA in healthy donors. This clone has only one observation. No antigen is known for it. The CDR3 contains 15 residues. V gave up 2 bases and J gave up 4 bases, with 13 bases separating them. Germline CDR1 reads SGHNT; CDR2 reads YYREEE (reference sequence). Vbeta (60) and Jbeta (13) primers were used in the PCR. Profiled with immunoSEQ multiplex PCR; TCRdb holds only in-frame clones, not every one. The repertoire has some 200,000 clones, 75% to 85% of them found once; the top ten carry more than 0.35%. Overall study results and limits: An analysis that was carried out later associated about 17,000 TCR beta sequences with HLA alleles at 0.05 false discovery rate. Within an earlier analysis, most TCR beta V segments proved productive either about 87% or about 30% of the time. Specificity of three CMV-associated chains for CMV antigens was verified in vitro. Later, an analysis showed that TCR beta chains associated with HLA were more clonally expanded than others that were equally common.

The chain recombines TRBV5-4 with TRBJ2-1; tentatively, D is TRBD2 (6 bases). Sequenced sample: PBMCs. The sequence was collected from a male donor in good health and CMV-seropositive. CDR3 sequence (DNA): TGTGCCAGCAGCTTCGGCGCGGGACGTTACAATGAGCAGTTCTTC. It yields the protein CASSFGAGRYNEQFF.